These 24 T cell receptor beta chains share one sample of origin, sequenced in a study of blood T cell repertoires in COVID-19. Produced via immunoSEQ multiplex PCR; TCRdb's table is partial and in-frame only. The sample includes tens of thousands of clones, 90% of them seen just once. Sample: peripheral blood. These TCRs come from a man aged 50 to 60 with COVID-19, enrolled during active disease.

The gene calls are TRBV2 and TRBJ2-7, with 9 positions matching TRBD1. After removal of 5 bases from V and 3 bases from J, the junction contained 5 bases not matched to a gene. CDR3 length equals 14 residues. Germline V CDR1 and CDR2: SNHLY, FYNNEI. The CDR3 nucleotides read TGTGCCAGCAGTCCCGGACAGGGGAGCTACGAGCAGTACTTC. It yields the protein CASSPGQGSYEQYF.

V usage is TRBV10-3 and J usage is TRBJ2-2; perhaps TRBD2 as D (5 bases). CDR3 length: 14 residues. Between the trimmed V and J ends, which lost 11 bases and 0 bases, there was a span of 13 bases. Germline CDR1 is ENHRY and CDR2 is SYGVKD. In nucleotides, the CDR3 is TGTGCCGCCACCGCGGGTGCGAACACCGGGGAGCTGTTTTTT. It encodes CAATAGANTGELFF.

This chain connects TRBV7-2 to TRBJ2-3, with 9 bases aligning to TRBD1. This CDR3 comprises 14 residues. The ends lost 5 bases at V and 2 bases at J; junction bases unmatched: 2. Looked up from germline, CDR1 is SGHTA and CDR2 is FQGNSA. CDR3 sequence reads: CASSLQGATDTQYF. The CDR3 DNA reads as TGTGCCAGCAGCCTACAGGGGGCCACAGATACGCAGTATTTT.

V usage is TRBV15 and J usage is TRBJ2-1; 13 bases fit TRBD2. The CDR3 is 19 amino acids. Germline CDR1 is LNHNV and CDR2 is YYDKDF (reference sequence). The V segment lost 5 bases and the J segment 0 bases; nucleotides outside the gene matches: 10. The CDR3 coding sequence is TGTGCCACCAGCCGGGCCGGGACTAGCGGGACCCTCTCCTACAATGAGCAGTTCTTC. Encoded protein: CATSRAGTSGTLSYNEQFF.

The gene calls are TRBV7-9 and TRBJ1-5, with D hard to call. Trimming pared 8 bases from V and 7 bases from J, leaving 15 bases between. The germline V gene encodes CDR1 SEHNR and CDR2 FQNEAQ (reference sequence). The CDR3 totals 13 residues. This CDR3 reads CASGEAGGQPQHF. CDR3 DNA: TGTGCCAGCGGGGAGGCAGGCGGACAGCCCCAGCATTTT.

V usage is TRBV30 and J usage is TRBJ2-1, with D perhaps TRBD1 (6 bases). The V gene lost 5 bases and the J gene lost 6 bases, with 17 bases spanning the gap. The CDR3 runs 14 residues. CDR1 and CDR2 from the germline V gene are GTSNPN and SVGIG (reference sequence). This chain's CDR3 is CAWESGRGGNEQFF. The CDR3 region has the DNA TGTGCCTGGGAGTCGGGCAGGGGTGGCAATGAGCAGTTCTTC. Full variable domain (outside the CDR3, taken from reference TRBV30 and TRBJ2-1): SQTIHQWPATLVQPVGSPLSLECTVEGTSNPNLYWYRQAAGRGLQLLFYSVGIGQISSEVPQNLSASRPQDRQFILSSKKLLLSDSGFYLCAWESGRGGNEQFFGPGTRLTVL.

The chain is built from TRBV7-9 and TRBJ1-6; no clear D. This CDR3 region has 15 residues. Germline V gene data show CDR1 as SEHNR and CDR2 as FQNEAQ (reference sequence). V gave up 2 bases and J gave up 7 bases, with 12 bases separating them. The CDR3, as DNA: TGTGCCAGCAGCTTAACGCGGCTTGGGAATTCACCCCTCCACTTT. Its translation is CASSLTRLGNSPLHF. The entire variable domain, with the rest obtained from reference TRBV7-9 and TRBJ1-6, is as follows: DTGVSQNPRHKITKRGQNVTFRCDPISEHNRLYWYRQTLGQGPEFLTYFQNEAQLEKSRLLSDRFSAERPKGSFSTLEIQRTEQGDSAMYLCASSLTRLGNSPLHFGNGTRLTVT.

This clone was counted only a few times. The chain uses TRBV29-1 and TRBJ1-2; 7 positions match TRBD1. The CDR3 runs 14 residues. Germline CDR1 and CDR2: SQVTM and ANQGSEA. V trimming: 4 bases; J trimming: 3 bases; junction bases outside the gene matches: 8. CDR3 region: CSVGTTGTDYGYTF. The CDR3 bases are TGCAGCGTTGGGACCACCGGGACAGACTATGGCTACACCTTC.

The chain joins TRBV10-3 to TRBJ1-5; 9 bases match TRBD1. J lost 7 bases, V lost 8 bases, and 3 bases had no gene match. Germline CDR1 and CDR2: ENHRY and SYGVKD. The CDR3 has 12 amino acids. Written as DNA, the CDR3 is TGTGCCATCCGACAGGGGGGACAGCCCCAGCATTTT. Translating gives CAIRQGGQPQHF.

The gene calls are TRBV27 and TRBJ1-6; 9 bases align to TRBD1. J lost 7 bases, V lost 3 bases, and 7 bases had no gene match. Germline V gives CDR1 MNHEY, CDR2 SMNVEV (reference sequence). The CDR3 extends over 16 amino acids. CDR3 nucleotides: TGTGCCAGCAGTTTCCTTCGAGGACAGGGGAATTCACCCCTCCACTTT. Translating gives CASSFLRGQGNSPLHF.

The rearrangement links TRBV5-6 to TRBJ1-1; no clear D. This CDR3 is built from 11 residues. The V end was cut by 2 bases, the J end by 7 bases, with 6 bases between. Germline assignment: CDR1 SGHDT and CDR2 YYEEEE. Here the CDR3 reads CASSFTGEAFF. The CDR3 bases are TGTGCCAGCAGCTTTACGGGTGAAGCTTTCTTT.

The rearrangement joins TRBV18 to TRBJ2-3, with 11 bases fitting TRBD2. This CDR3 has 16 amino acids. CDR1 KGHSH and CDR2 LQKENI come from the germline V gene. With V trimmed by 3 bases and J by 3 bases, 5 bases remained unmatched. The CDR3 here is CASSPSGLAATDTQYF. The CDR3 region has the DNA TGTGCCAGCTCACCCTCGGGACTAGCGGCGACAGATACGCAGTATTTT. Full variable domain (rest looked up from reference TRBV18 and TRBJ2-3): NAGVMQNPRHLVRRRGQEARLRCSPMKGHSHVYWYRQLPEEGLKFMVYLQKENIIDESGMPKERFSAEFPKEGPSILRIQQVVRGDSAAYFCASSPSGLAATDTQYFGPGTRLTVL.

This chain uses TRBV5-1 with TRBJ1-2, with 12 bases matching TRBD1. The CDR3 is made up of 16 amino acids. V dropped 4 bases and J dropped 7; count of bases not matched to a gene: 11. CDR1 and CDR2 (germline): SGHRS, YFSETQ. The CDR3 region is CASSRGQGARVPGYTF. The CDR3, as DNA: TGCGCCAGCAGCCGGGGACAGGGGGCGCGAGTACCTGGCTACACCTTC.

The rearrangement links TRBV6-6 to TRBJ2-1; the match to TRBD1 covers 8 bases. This CDR3 has 16 residues. With 2 bases clipped from V and 7 bases from J, the junction kept 10 bases outside the gene matches. Germline CDR1 MNHNY, CDR2 SVGAGI (reference sequence). CDR3 bases: TGTGCCAGCAGTTACCCTCCGGACAGGGTAGGGAATGAGCAGTTCTTC. It translates to CASSYPPDRVGNEQFF.

The rearrangement links TRBV29-1 to TRBJ1-1; 9 bases match TRBD1. CDR1 and CDR2 (germline): SQVTM, ANQGSEA. V was pared by 6 bases and J by 3 bases, with 8 bases of the junction left unmatched. CDR3 length: 14 residues. CDR3 bases: TGCAGCGTGCTTGACAGGGGGAAATACACTGAAGCTTTCTTT. Translated: CSVLDRGKYTEAFF.

V gene TRBV5-8 combines with J gene TRBJ1-4, with D tentatively TRBD1 (6 bases). In germline, CDR1 is SGHTS, CDR2 YDEGEE. V was shortened by 7 bases and J by 8 bases, with 18 bases between the two germline ends. The CDR3 consists of 14 residues. The CDR3 sequence: CASQRVRGGEKLFF. In DNA form, the CDR3 reads TGTGCCAGCCAACGCGTGAGGGGGGGAGAAAAACTGTTTTTT. The full variable domain, with the rest looked up from reference TRBV5-8 and TRBJ1-4, is EAGVTQSPTHLIKTRGQQATLRCSPISGHTSVYWYQQALGLGLQFLLWYDEGEERNRGNFPPRFSGRQFPNYSSELNVNALELEDSALYLCASQRVRGGEKLFFGSGTQLSVL.

This clone was seen a single time. This chain uses TRBV6-2 or TRBV6-3 with TRBJ1-1; no reliable D call. Trimming left V 3 bases short and J 4 bases short, with 18 bases between. From germline, CDR1 is MNHEY and CDR2 SVGEGT. This CDR3 is 16 amino acids long. Written as DNA, the CDR3 is TGTGCCAGCAGTTATGAAAGACGGGGTTGGTTCACTGAAGCTTTCTTT. This sequence encodes CASSYERRGWFTEAFF.

V and J are TRBV5-6 and TRBJ1-4, with D possibly TRBD1 on 5 matching bases. The V gene's germline CDR1 is SGHDT and CDR2 YYEEEE. Trimming removed 4 bases at V and 0 bases at J, with 10 bases between. The CDR3 loop spans 15 amino acids. Written as DNA, the CDR3 is TGTGCCAGCAGCCGCCGGGGGTCAACTAATGAAAAACTGTTTTTT. Its protein is CASSRRGSTNEKLFF.

The J gene is TRBJ2-5, the V gene TRBV5-1; 8 positions match TRBD1. Germline loops: CDR1 SGHRS, CDR2 YFSETQ. This CDR3 comprises 13 residues. Trimming cost V 3 bases and J 4 bases; bases outside gene matches: 2. The DNA of the CDR3 is TGCGCCAGCAGCTACACAGGGGGAGAGACCCAGTACTTC. Its protein product is CASSYTGGETQYF.

The CDR3 loop is CASSTGTNTEAFF. The DNA of the CDR3 is TGTGCCAGCTCGACAGGGACGAACACTGAAGCTTTCTTT. The rearrangement joins TRBV6-5 to TRBJ1-1; TRBD1 matches 7 bases. The CDR3 is made up of 13 amino acids. Germline V CDR1 and CDR2: MNHEY, SVGAGI. Trimming at V came to 8 bases and at J to 1 base, leaving 4 bases not matched to a gene.

This rearrangement joins TRBV6-1 to TRBJ1-4, with D perhaps TRBD1 (6 bases). CDR3 length: 15 residues. From germline, CDR1 is MNHNS and CDR2 SASEGT. The germline V and J ends were trimmed by 1 base and 6 bases, with 12 bases remaining between them. The CDR3 reads CASSEGRGWDEKLFF. CDR3 DNA sequence: TGTGCCAGCAGTGAAGGCAGGGGTTGGGATGAAAAACTGTTTTTT.

The J gene is TRBJ1-1, the V gene TRBV2; D is uncertain. CDR1 and CDR2 from the germline V gene are SNHLY and FYNNEI. The length of the CDR3 is 12 residues. Trimming took off 3 bases at V and 11 bases at J, with 13 bases between the two ends. DNA for the CDR3: TGTGCCAGCAGTGAGTACGGGGTCTCCGCTTTCTTT. Translating it yields CASSEYGVSAFF.

This chain links TRBV11-2 with TRBJ1-1, with D possibly being TRBD1 (5 bases). The CDR3 is 14 residues long. Trimming stripped 1 base from V and 3 bases from J, with 9 bases between. CDR1 is SGHAT, CDR2 FQNNGV, per germline. The CDR3 DNA follows: TGTGCCAGCAGCTTAGCAGTAGGGGACACTGAAGCTTTCTTT. This translates into CASSLAVGDTEAFF. The full variable domain, its missing parts supplied by reference TRBV11-2 and TRBJ1-1, is EAGVAQSPRYKIIEKRQSVAFWCNPISGHATLYWYQQILGQGPKLLIQFQNNGVVDDSQLPKDRFSAERLKGVDSTLKIQPAKLEDSAVYLCASSLAVGDTEAFFGQGTRLTVV.

The V call is TRBV19, the J call TRBJ2-3; 10 bases are shared with TRBD2. The length of the CDR3 is 14 residues. The V gene's germline CDR1 is LNHDA and CDR2 SQIVND (reference sequence). With 8 bases clipped from V and 4 bases from J, the junction kept 6 bases outside the gene matches. The CDR3 coding sequence is TGTGCCAGTTCGAGCGGGAGGGCTTCAGATACGCAGTATTTT. It is translated as CASSSGRASDTQYF.